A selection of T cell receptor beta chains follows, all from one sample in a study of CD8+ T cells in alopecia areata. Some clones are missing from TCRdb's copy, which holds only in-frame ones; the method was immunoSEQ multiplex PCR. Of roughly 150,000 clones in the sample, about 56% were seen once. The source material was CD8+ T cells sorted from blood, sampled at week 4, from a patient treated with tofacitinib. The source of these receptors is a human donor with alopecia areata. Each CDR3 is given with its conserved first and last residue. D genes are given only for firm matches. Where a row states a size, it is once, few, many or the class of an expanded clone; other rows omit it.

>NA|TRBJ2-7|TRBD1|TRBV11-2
TGTGCCAGCAGCTCGGGGACAGGATCCTACGAGCAGTACTTC
CASSSGTGSYEQYF
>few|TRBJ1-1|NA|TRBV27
TGTGCCAGCAGCACGGGGACCTATGACACTGAAGCTTTCTTT
CASSTGTYDTEAFF
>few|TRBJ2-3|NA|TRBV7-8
TGTGCCAGCAGCGAGGTTACAGATACGCAGTATTTT
CASSEVTDTQYF
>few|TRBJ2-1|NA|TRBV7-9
TGTGCCAGCAGCTTAATCGGCAATGAGCAGTTCTTC
CASSLIGNEQFF
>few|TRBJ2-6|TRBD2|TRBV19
TGTGCCAGTAGTCTTAGGGTAGCGGGGTACTCTGGGGCCAACGTCCTGACTTTC
CASSLRVAGYSGANVLTF
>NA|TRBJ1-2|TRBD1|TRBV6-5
TGTGCCAGCAGTCGGACAGGGAACTATGGCTACACCTTC
CASSRTGNYGYTF
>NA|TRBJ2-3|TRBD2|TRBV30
TGTGCCTGGAGTGTGGATAGTTTGGGACTAGCGGACACAGATACGCAGTATTTT
CAWSVDSLGLADTDTQYF
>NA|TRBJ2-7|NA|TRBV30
TGTGCCTGGAGTCCAGTGACCTACGAGCAGTACTTC
CAWSPVTYEQYF
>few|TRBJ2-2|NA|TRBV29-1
TGCAGCGTTGAAGAGGGCCGAGGCACGGGGGAGCTGTTTTTT
CSVEEGRGTGELFF
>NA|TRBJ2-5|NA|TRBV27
TGTGCCAGCAGTTTTGGAGGTCAGGAGACCCAGTACTTC
CASSFGGQETQYF
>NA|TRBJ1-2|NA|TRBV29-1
TGCAGCGTCATACCCGTCACTAACTATGGCTACACCTTC
CSVIPVTNYGYTF
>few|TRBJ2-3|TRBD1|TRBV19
TGTGCCAGTAGTAGCCTCCCCCGGGACAGGGACACAGATACGCAGTATTTT
CASSSLPRDRDTDTQYF
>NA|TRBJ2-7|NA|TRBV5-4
TGTGCCAGCAGCTTGGGTCAGGTATTGAGTTACGAGCAGTACTTC
CASSLGQVLSYEQYF
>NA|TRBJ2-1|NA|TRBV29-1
TGCAGCGTTGTGGAGCGGCGCGATTACAATGAGCAGTTCTTC
CSVVERRDYNEQFF
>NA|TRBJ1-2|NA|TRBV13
TGTGCCAGCAGCTACGGTAAAACCTATGGCTACACCTTC
CASSYGKTYGYTF
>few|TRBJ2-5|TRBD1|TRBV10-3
TGTGCCATCAGGGGGACAGGGTCTTCGGAGACCCAGTACTTC
CAIRGTGSSETQYF
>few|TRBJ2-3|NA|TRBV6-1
TGTGCCAGCAGTGATACCTACCATCACTACACAGATACGCAGTATTTT
CASSDTYHHYTDTQYF
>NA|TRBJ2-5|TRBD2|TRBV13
TGTGCCAGCAGCGGTACGTCGACTAGCGCCCAAGAGACCCAGTACTTC
CASSGTSTSAQETQYF
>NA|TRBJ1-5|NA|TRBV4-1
TGCGCCAGCAGCCAAGAACCGGGGCAGCCCCAGCATTTT
CASSQEPGQPQHF
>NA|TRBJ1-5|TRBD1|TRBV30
TGTGCCTGGAGTGCCGGGACAGGGGTGAGTCAGCCCCAGCATTTT
CAWSAGTGVSQPQHF
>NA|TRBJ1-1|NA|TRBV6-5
TGTGCCAGCAGGGTTCAAGGAGTTAACACTGAAGCTTTCTTT
CASRVQGVNTEAFF
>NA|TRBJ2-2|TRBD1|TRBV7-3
TGTGCCAGCAGAAAATGGGGACAGGGGGCAGCGAAGTACACCGGGGAGCTGTTTTTT
CASRKWGQGAAKYTGELFF
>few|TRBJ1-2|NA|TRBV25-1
TGTGCCAGCAGTGGGGGACCCTACTATGGCTACACCTTC
CASSGGPYYGYTF
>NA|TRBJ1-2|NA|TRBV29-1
TGCAGCGTTGAAGATCCCCGGGAAACGATATATGGCTACACCTTC
CSVEDPRETIYGYTF
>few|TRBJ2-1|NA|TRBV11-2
TGTGCCAGCAGCTTGGATTCCAATGAGCAGTTCTTC
CASSLDSNEQFF
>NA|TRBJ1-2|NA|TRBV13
TGTGCCAGCAGCTTAGGACAACCCGGCTATGGCTACACCTTC
CASSLGQPGYGYTF
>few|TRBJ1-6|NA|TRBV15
TGTGCCACCAGCAGAGACCTAGGGATCGATTCACCCCTCCACTTT
CATSRDLGIDSPLHF
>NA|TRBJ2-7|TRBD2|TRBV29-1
TGCAGCGTTGGGCGGGGGGACTCCTACGAGCAGTACTTC
CSVGRGDSYEQYF
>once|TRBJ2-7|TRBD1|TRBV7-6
TGTGCCAGCTCCCAGGGGGCCTCCTACGAGCAGTACTTC
CASSQGASYEQYF
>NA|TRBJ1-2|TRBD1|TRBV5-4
TGTGCCAGCAGCTTGGACAGGGGAGGCTATGGCTACACCTTC
CASSLDRGGYGYTF
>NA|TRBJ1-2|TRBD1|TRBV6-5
TGTGCCAGCAGTTCCGACAGGGGAACGAGGGGCTACACCTTC
CASSSDRGTRGYTF
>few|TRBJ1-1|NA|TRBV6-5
TGTGCCAGCAGTTATGGGGGGACTGGCACTGAAGCTTTCTTT
CASSYGGTGTEAFF
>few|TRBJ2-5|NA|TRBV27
TGTGCCAGCAATCAACTTGGGGAGACCCAGTACTTC
CASNQLGETQYF
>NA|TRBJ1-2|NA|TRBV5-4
TGTGCCAGCAGCTCGAGTAACTATGGCTACACCTTC
CASSSSNYGYTF
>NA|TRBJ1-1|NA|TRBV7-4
TGTGCCAGCAGCTTAGAGGCCCGGACTCACATGAACACTGAAGCTTTCTTT
CASSLEARTHMNTEAFF
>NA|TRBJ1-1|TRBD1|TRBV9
TGTGCCAGCAGCGCTACAGGGGACCCCGGGAACACTGAAGCTTTCTTT
CASSATGDPGNTEAFF
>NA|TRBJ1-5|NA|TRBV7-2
TGTGCCAGCAGCTTTAGAGGGGGTAGCAATCAGCCCCAGCATTTT
CASSFRGGSNQPQHF
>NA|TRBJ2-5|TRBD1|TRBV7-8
TGTGCCAGCAGCCTCCCCGGACAGGGTAAAGAGACCCAGTACTTC
CASSLPGQGKETQYF
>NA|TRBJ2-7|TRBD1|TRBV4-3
TGCGCCAGCAGCCAATGGACAGGGGACTACGAGCAGTACTTC
CASSQWTGDYEQYF
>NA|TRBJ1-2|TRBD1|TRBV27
TGTGCCAGCAGTCCCTCTCAGGGGGCGCCTGGCTACACCTTC
CASSPSQGAPGYTF
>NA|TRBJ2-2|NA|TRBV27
TGTGCCAGCAGTCCCCATCCGGGACTTACGAACACCGGGGAGCTGTTTTTT
CASSPHPGLTNTGELFF
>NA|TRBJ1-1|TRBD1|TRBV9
TGTGCCAGCAGCGGCCGGGACAGGGTTGACGCTTTCTTT
CASSGRDRVDAFF
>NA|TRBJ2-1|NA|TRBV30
TGTGCCTGGCCTTCACAGGGATCGTGGAATGAGCAGTTCTTC
CAWPSQGSWNEQFF
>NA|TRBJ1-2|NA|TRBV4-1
TGCGCCAGCAGCCAAGAAAATAGAGGATTGATTGGCTACACCTTC
CASSQENRGLIGYTF
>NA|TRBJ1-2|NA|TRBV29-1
TGCAGCGTTGAGGGCCAGGATGGGAGGTATGGCTACACCTTC
CSVEGQDGRYGYTF
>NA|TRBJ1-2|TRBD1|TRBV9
TGTGCCAGCAGCGTAGTAGAAGGACAGGGGGCCAGCGGCTACACCTTC
CASSVVEGQGASGYTF
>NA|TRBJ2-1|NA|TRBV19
TGTGCCAGTAGTCGCGCAGGGGGGACCTACAATGAGCAGTTCTTC
CASSRAGGTYNEQFF
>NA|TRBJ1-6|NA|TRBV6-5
TGTGCCAGCAGGGCCAGTCAAACCGCGACTTCACCCCTCCACTTT
CASRASQTATSPLHF
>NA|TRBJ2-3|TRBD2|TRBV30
TGTGCCTGGAGGGGACTAGTCGATAACACAGATACGCAGTATTTT
CAWRGLVDNTDTQYF
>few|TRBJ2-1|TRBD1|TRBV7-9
TGTGCCAGCAGCAGGGACAGCCGAAATGAGCAGTTCTTC
CASSRDSRNEQFF
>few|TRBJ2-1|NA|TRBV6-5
TGTGCCAGCAGTTACTGGACACAGGGGCGGGGGAATGAGCAGTTCTTC
CASSYWTQGRGNEQFF
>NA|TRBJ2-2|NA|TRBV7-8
TGTGCCAGCAGCTCCAACACCGGGGAGCTGTTTTTT
CASSSNTGELFF
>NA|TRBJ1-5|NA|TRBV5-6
TGTGCCAGCAGCTTGGGGCAAGGGGTGGGTCAGCCCCAGCATTTT
CASSLGQGVGQPQHF
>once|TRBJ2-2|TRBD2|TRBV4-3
TGCGCCAGCAGCCAAGTTATGAAAGGACTAGGCCTCCCCCCCGGGGAGCTGTTTTTT
CASSQVMKGLGLPPGELFF
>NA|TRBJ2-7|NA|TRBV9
TGTGCCAGCAGCGTAGACGGGACGGTCACCTACGAGCAGTACTTC
CASSVDGTVTYEQYF